The next 5 T cell receptor beta chains were all read from a single sample in a study of post-analysis software for immune sequencing data. Overall study results and limits: Roughly 5 TRBV segments (TRBV5-6, TRBV5-1 and TRBV20-1 among them) occurred more frequently in patients than in controls.

The authors incorporated unique molecular identifiers into the TCR beta cDNA libraries. TCRdb redid the calling of the PCR reads with MiXCR, one entry per CDR3 protein. This sample has hundreds of thousands of distinct CDR3 sequences; roughly three fifths occur once, and the top ten carry around 10%. No antigen has been identified for these receptors. Sequencing input: blood. The receptor set was obtained from a girl aged 2 to 10 with multiple sclerosis.

The chain combines TRBV11-1 with TRBJ2-7; 8 bases match TRBD1. The CDR3 has 15 amino acids. Per the germline V gene, CDR1 is SGHAT and CDR2 is FQDESV (reference sequence). J gave up 1 base and V 7 bases, and 9 bases lay outside the gene matches. CDR3 region: CASNPGQGESYEQYF. The CDR3 DNA is TGTGCCAGCAACCCTGGACAGGGTGAGTCCTACGAGCAGTACTTC.

The chain uses TRBV6-2 or TRBV6-3 and TRBJ2-1, with D possibly being TRBD2 (6 bases). Trimming removed 6 bases from V and 8 bases from J, with 20 bases in between. The CDR3 is 15 amino acids. The germline gives CDR1 MNHEY, CDR2 SVGEGT. CDR3 loop: CASRPPGGAWHEQFF. CDR3 sequence (DNA): TGTGCCAGCAGGCCCCCCGGGGGAGCGTGGCATGAGCAGTTCTTC.

A single count supports this clonotype. The chain couples TRBV6-2 or TRBV6-3 to TRBJ1-1; TRBD1 is a possible D gene (5 bases). Germline V CDR1 and CDR2: MNHEY, SVGEGT. The germline V and J ends were trimmed by 8 bases and 6 bases, with 22 bases remaining between them. This CDR3 is 15 amino acids long. The CDR3 DNA reads TGTGCCAGCGTTTGGACAATCGGGGACTTTCCTGAAGCTTTCTTT. Its translation: CASVWTIGDFPEAFF.

The rearrangement uses TRBV29-1 and TRBJ1-1; D remains unclear. Trimming shortened V by 1 base and J by 3 bases, and 9 bases separated the two germline ends. This CDR3 is 13 amino acids long. Germline V gene lookup returns CDR1 SQVTM and CDR2 ANQGSEA. In DNA, the CDR3 is TGCAGCGTTGAAGGGGGTTTCGACACTGAAGCTTTCTTT. Amino acids: CSVEGGFDTEAFF.

The sample holds a few counts of this clonotype. The V gene is TRBV29-1, the J gene TRBJ1-6, with 10 positions matching TRBD1. Germline CDR1 reads SQVTM; CDR2 reads ANQGSEA. V trimming: 6 bases; J trimming: 7 bases; junction bases outside the gene matches: 3. This CDR3 region has 13 residues. For the CDR3, the DNA is TGCAGCGTGGGACAGGGGTCCAATTCACCCCTCCACTTT. This encodes CSVGQGSNSPLHF.